One and the same sample provided the 21 T cell receptor beta chains below, sequenced in a study of T-cell reconstitution after alpha-beta-depleted transplantation in children. TCRbeta library preparation incorporated unique molecular identifiers. TCRdb re-analysed the PCR reads in MiXCR, keeping a single row per CDR3 protein. The sample records some 600,000 distinct CDR3 sequences, approximately 13% being singletons. The sample consisted of PBMCs, mostly from graft donor cells, taken 360 days after TCRalphabeta/CD19-depleted stem cell transplant. The receptor source for this set is a male patient younger than 18 who had a stem cell transplant for acute myeloid leukemia, so the T cells may come from the graft donor.

This chain uses TRBV5-1 with TRBJ2-7; 7 bases agree with TRBD2. Trimming at V came to 5 bases and at J to 3 bases, leaving 2 bases not matched to a gene. This CDR3 has 12 residues. The V gene's germline CDR1 is SGHRS and CDR2 YFSETQ. The CDR3 loop is CASRERDYEQYF. The CDR3 DNA is TGCGCCAGCAGGGAGCGGGACTACGAGCAGTACTTC.

The genes are TRBV6-5 and TRBJ2-6, with D tentatively TRBD2 (6 bases). V gave up 4 bases and J gave up 2 bases, with 9 bases separating them. Germline V gene data show CDR1 as MNHEY and CDR2 as SVGAGI. This CDR3 has 15 amino acids. Here the CDR3 DNA reads TGTGCCAGCAGTTTCGGACTAACTGGGGCCAACGTCCTGACTTTC. Translating gives CASSFGLTGANVLTF.

This chain uses TRBV7-2 with TRBJ2-1; TRBD2 aligns across 7 bases. V trimming: 3 bases; J trimming: 6 bases; junction bases outside the gene matches: 8. Germline CDR1 reads SGHTA; CDR2 reads FQGNSA. The length of the CDR3 is 15 residues. In DNA, the CDR3 is TGTGCCAGCAGCTTGGGGACTACCTGGAGCAATGAGCAGTTCTTC. Protein: CASSLGTTWSNEQFF.

This clonotype was counted ten times or more. The rearrangement uses TRBV12-3 or TRBV12-4 and TRBJ1-2; D remains unclear. The CDR3 covers 12 residues. Trimming removed 5 bases at V and 8 bases at J, with 12 bases between. The CDR3 DNA reads as TGTGCCAGCAGTCCCGAGATAAGGGGCTACACCTTC. Its translation: CASSPEIRGYTF.

This clonotype was seen only a few times. The rearrangement links TRBV6-1 to TRBJ1-6; 7 bases are a match to TRBD1. The CDR3 is 14 amino acids. CDR1 and CDR2 (germline): MNHNS, SASEGT. Trimming took 6 bases from V and 7 from J; bases not matched to a gene: 6. For the CDR3, the DNA is TGTGCCAGCAGGACAGGGAGAGACAATTCACCCCTCCACTTT. Its translation is CASRTGRDNSPLHF.

The chain has TRBV7-2 and TRBJ2-7, with D perhaps matching TRBD2 (6 bases). The CDR3 extends over 17 amino acids. V lost 0 bases and J lost 2, with 17 bases in between. CDR1 is SGHTA, CDR2 FQGNSA, per germline. The DNA of the CDR3 is TGTGCCAGCAGCTTAGCGGCTATCCGGGAGCTTACCTACGAGCAGTACTTC. Its protein is CASSLAAIRELTYEQYF.

This chain uses TRBV7-3 with TRBJ2-7; TRBD1 or TRBD2 may be the D gene (5 bases each). Germline V gene sequence: CDR1 SGHTA, CDR2 FQGTGA. With 5 bases removed from V and 6 bases from J, the gap between germline ends came to 14 bases. The CDR3 has 13 residues. The CDR3 DNA is TGTGCCAGCAGCCTGAGGAGTGGGGGCGAGCAGTACTTC. As protein: CASSLRSGGEQYF.

The CDR3 DNA follows: TGTGCCAGCTCACCACCCCAGGGCGCGAAGGGCTACACCTTC. Its translation is CASSPPQGAKGYTF. The chain employs TRBV18 and TRBJ1-2; a weak D match, TRBD1 (5 bases). This CDR3 comprises 14 residues. CDR1 KGHSH and CDR2 LQKENI come from the germline V gene. V was cut by 0 bases and J by 8 bases, with 13 bases left in between.

This clonotype showed up just a few times. The V gene is TRBV6-5, the J gene TRBJ2-5; TRBD2 agrees at 12 bases. Losses at the gene ends were 0 bases for V and 4 bases for J; bases not matched to a gene: 3. Looked up from germline, CDR1 is MNHEY and CDR2 is SVGAGI. This CDR3 has 16 residues. CDR3 protein: CASSYSSSGRVETQYF. CDR3 bases: TGTGCCAGCAGTTACTCGTCTAGCGGGAGGGTAGAGACCCAGTACTTC.

This clonotype was seen more than once but under ten times. V and J are TRBV11-2 and TRBJ1-2; D not resolved. CDR1 and CDR2 from the germline V gene are SGHAT and FQNNGV. V lost 1 base to trimming and J lost 7 bases, with 25 bases between them. CDR3 length equals 18 residues. This CDR3 reads CASSLGPDLRGGGRGYTF. Here the CDR3 DNA reads TGTGCCAGCAGCTTAGGACCGGACTTGCGGGGTGGAGGTCGTGGCTACACCTTC.

This clonotype turned up a few times. The chain recombines TRBV14 with TRBJ1-2; D is perhaps TRBD1 (6 bases). The CDR3 length is 15 residues. CDR1 is SGHDN, CDR2 FVKESK, per germline. The ends were cut back, 4 bases at V and 5 bases at J, with 17 bases in the middle. The CDR3 spells CASSPHLQGTYGYTF. The CDR3 nucleotides read TGTGCCAGCAGCCCTCACTTACAGGGAACATATGGCTACACCTTC.

This clonotype showed up just a few times. V usage is TRBV21-1 and J usage is TRBJ2-5; no check of the table's D call, TRBD2, against the DNA was made. TRBV21-1 is marked as a pseudogene. There are 15 residues in the CDR3. CDR3 residues: CASSPRGPTKETQYF. For the CDR3, the DNA is TGTGCCAGCAGCCCCCGAGGCCCCACCAAGGAGACCCAGTACTTC.

The chain carries TRBV5-1 and TRBJ1-2; D is unclear. This CDR3 is built from 12 residues. Trimming left V 3 bases short and J 4 bases short, with 7 bases between. The V gene's germline CDR1 is SGHRS and CDR2 YFSETQ. CDR3 protein: CASSYNTYGYTF. CDR3 bases: TGCGCCAGCAGCTACAATACCTATGGCTACACCTTC.

The V and J genes are TRBV9 and TRBJ1-1; no reliable D call. This CDR3 is 14 amino acids long. V shed 0 bases and J shed 0 bases, with 6 bases lying between them. Germline CDR1 and CDR2: SGDLS and YYNGEE. DNA for the CDR3: TGTGCCAGCAGCGTAGGTCCGATGAACACTGAAGCTTTCTTT. Its translation: CASSVGPMNTEAFF.

This clonotype was detected ten times or more. J is TRBJ2-7 and V is TRBV29-1; D unresolved. The germline gives CDR1 SQVTM, CDR2 ANQGSEA. V was trimmed by 0 bases and J by 5 bases, leaving 14 bases between them. The CDR3 is 14 residues long. CDR3 loop: CSVEDPGRSDEQYF. The CDR3 nucleotides read TGCAGCGTTGAAGATCCTGGCAGGTCGGACGAGCAGTACTTC.

The chain is built from TRBV28 and TRBJ2-7; D possibly uses TRBD1 or TRBD2 (6 bases each). This CDR3 contains 16 residues. Germline loops: CDR1 MDHEN, CDR2 SYDVKM. The ends were cut back, 3 bases at V and 3 bases at J, with 18 bases in the middle. This CDR3 is CASSFSGAAFRYEQYF. The DNA of the CDR3 is TGTGCCAGCAGTTTTTCGGGGGCAGCTTTCCGCTACGAGCAGTACTTC.

The chain recombines TRBV5-5 with TRBJ2-4, with a tentative D call TRBD1 (6 bases). CDR3 size: 17 residues. With 1 base removed from V and 0 bases from J, the gap between germline ends came to 14 bases. Germline V CDR1 and CDR2: SGHKS, YYEKEE (reference sequence). This CDR3 reads CASSLWSDSLAKNIQYF. The CDR3 DNA is TGTGCCAGCAGCTTGTGGTCGGACAGCCTAGCCAAAAACATTCAGTACTTC. Looking up the rest from reference TRBV5-5 and TRBJ2-4 gives the full variable domain: DAGVTQSPTHLIKTRGQQVTLRCSPISGHKSVSWYQQVLGQGPQFIFQYYEKEERGRGNFPDRFSARQFPNYSSELNVNALLLGDSALYLCASSLWSDSLAKNIQYFGAGTRLSVL.

The chain carries TRBV28 and TRBJ2-5; the D is unclear. CDR1 is MDHEN, CDR2 SYDVKM, per germline. Trimming pared 11 bases from V and 5 bases from J, leaving 21 bases between. The CDR3 runs to 14 residues. CDR3 region: CAVRVAKGYETQYF. The CDR3 DNA reads TGTGCCGTCAGAGTCGCTAAAGGGTACGAGACCCAGTACTTC.

This clonotype was found a few times. The V call is TRBV28, the J call TRBJ2-7; tentatively, D is TRBD1 or TRBD2 (6 bases each). The CDR3 sequence is 15 residues long. V was trimmed by 7 bases and J by 3 bases, leaving 19 bases between them. The germline V gene encodes CDR1 MDHEN and CDR2 SYDVKM. CDR3 region: CASKEWGREDYEQYF. For the CDR3, the DNA is TGTGCCAGCAAGGAATGGGGGCGGGAAGACTACGAGCAGTACTTC.

This clonotype has only a few counts. The gene calls are TRBV5-5 and TRBJ2-7, with a tentative D call TRBD2 (5 bases). Germline CDR1 reads SGHKS; CDR2 reads YYEKEE (reference sequence). The ends were cut back, 4 bases at V and 3 bases at J, with 11 bases in the middle. The CDR3 has 13 amino acids. The CDR3 sequence is CASSRGSLYEQYF. The CDR3 bases are TGTGCCAGCAGCCGGGGATCGCTCTACGAGCAGTACTTC. Full variable domain (outside the CDR3, taken from reference TRBV5-5 and TRBJ2-7): DAGVTQSPTHLIKTRGQQVTLRCSPISGHKSVSWYQQVLGQGPQFIFQYYEKEERGRGNFPDRFSARQFPNYSSELNVNALLLGDSALYLCASSRGSLYEQYFGPGTRLTVT.

This clonotype was recorded at least ten times. The chain joins TRBV29-1 to TRBJ2-1; maybe TRBD2 (5 bases). Trimming shortened V by 7 bases and J by 1 base, and 8 bases separated the two germline ends. CDR1 and CDR2 from the germline V gene are SQVTM and ANQGSEA. This CDR3 contains 12 residues. This CDR3 is CSAGGSYNEQFF. CDR3 nucleotide sequence: TGCAGCGCAGGAGGATCCTACAATGAGCAGTTCTTC.